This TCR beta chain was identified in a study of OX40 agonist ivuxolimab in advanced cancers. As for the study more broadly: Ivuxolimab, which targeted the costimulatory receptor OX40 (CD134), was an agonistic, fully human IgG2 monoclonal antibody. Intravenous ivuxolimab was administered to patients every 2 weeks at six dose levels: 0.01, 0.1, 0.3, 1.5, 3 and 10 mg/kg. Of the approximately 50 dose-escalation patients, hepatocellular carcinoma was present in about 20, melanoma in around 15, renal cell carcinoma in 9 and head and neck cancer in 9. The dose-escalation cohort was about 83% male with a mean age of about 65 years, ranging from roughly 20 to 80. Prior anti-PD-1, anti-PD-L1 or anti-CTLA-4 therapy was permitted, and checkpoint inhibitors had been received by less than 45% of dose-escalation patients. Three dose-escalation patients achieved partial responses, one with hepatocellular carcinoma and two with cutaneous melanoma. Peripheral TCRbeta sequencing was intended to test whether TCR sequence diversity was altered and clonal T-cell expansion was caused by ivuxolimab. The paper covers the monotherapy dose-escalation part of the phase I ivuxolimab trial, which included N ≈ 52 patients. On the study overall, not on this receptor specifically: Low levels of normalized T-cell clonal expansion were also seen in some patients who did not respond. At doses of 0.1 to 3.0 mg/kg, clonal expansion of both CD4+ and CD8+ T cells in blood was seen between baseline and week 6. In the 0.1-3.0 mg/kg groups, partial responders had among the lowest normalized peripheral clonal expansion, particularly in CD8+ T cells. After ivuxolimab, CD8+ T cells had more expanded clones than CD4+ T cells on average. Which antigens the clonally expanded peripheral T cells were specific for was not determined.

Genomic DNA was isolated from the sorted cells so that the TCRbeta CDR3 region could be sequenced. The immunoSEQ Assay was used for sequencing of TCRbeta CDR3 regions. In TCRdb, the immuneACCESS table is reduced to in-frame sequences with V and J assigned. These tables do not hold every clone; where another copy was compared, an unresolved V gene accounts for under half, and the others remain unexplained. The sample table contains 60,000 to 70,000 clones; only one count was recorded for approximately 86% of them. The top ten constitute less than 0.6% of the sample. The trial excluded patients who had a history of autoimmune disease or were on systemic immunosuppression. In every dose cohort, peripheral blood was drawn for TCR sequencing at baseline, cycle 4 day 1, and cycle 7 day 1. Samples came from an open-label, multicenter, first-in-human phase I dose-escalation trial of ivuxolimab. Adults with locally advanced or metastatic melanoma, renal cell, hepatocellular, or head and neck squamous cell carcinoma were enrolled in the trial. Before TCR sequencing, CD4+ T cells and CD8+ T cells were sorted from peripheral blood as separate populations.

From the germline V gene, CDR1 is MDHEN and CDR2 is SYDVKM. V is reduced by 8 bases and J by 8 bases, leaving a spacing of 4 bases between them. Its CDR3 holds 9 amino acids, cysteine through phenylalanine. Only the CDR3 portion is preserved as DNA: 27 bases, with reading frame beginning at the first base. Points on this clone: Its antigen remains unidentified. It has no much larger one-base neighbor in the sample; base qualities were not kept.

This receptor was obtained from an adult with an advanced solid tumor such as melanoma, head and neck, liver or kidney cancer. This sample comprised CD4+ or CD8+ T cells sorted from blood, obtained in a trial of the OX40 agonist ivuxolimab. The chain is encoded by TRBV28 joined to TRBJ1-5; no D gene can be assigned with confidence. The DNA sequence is TGTGCCAGCGGTGAGCCCCAGCATTTT. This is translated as CASGEPQHF. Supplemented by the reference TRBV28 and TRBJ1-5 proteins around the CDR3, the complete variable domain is DVKVTQSSRYLVKRTGEKVFLECVQDMDHENMFWYRQDPGLGLRLIYFSYDVKMKEKGDIPEGYSVSREKKERFSLILESASTNQTSMYLCASGEPQHFGDGTRLSIL.